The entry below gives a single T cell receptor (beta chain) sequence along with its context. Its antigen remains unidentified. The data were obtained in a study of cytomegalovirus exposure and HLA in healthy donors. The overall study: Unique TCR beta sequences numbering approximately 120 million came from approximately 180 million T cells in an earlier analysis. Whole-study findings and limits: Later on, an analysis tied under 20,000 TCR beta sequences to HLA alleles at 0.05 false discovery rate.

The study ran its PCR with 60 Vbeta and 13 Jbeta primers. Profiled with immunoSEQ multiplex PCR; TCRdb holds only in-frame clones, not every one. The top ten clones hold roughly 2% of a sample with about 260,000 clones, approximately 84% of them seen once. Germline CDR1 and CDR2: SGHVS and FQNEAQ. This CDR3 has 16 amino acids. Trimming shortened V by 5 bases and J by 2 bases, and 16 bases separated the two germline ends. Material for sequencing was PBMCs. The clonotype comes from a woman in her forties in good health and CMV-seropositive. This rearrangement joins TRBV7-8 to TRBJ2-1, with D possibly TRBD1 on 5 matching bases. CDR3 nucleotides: TGTGCCAGCAGCCTTCCCACCAGGGCTACCTACAATGAGCAGTTCTTC. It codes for CASSLPTRATYNEQFF.